What follows are 2 T cell receptor beta chains derived from one specimen sequenced in a study of neoadjuvant anti-PD-1 for oral cavity cancer. The time point was: after neoadjuvant nivolumab, at surgical resection. Profiled with immunoSEQ multiplex PCR; TCRdb holds only in-frame clones, not every one. The sample consists of under 15,000 clones, approximately 75% of them appearing once. This specimen was PBMCs, taken after nivolumab (anti-PD-1) treatment. The receptors come from a person aged 35 to 85 with oral cavity squamous cell carcinoma.

This clone was detected a few times. The chain carries TRBV7-3 and TRBJ2-2, with 13 bases that match TRBD2. J gave up 6 bases and V 5 bases, and 6 bases lay outside the gene matches. The CDR3 spans 16 residues. Germline CDR1 reads SGHTA; CDR2 reads FQGTGA. CDR3 nucleotides: TGTGCCAGCAGCCTAGGGACTAGCGGGATCTCCGGGGAGCTGTTTTTT. Translation gives CASSLGTSGISGELFF. The whole variable domain, filled in from reference TRBV7-3 and TRBJ2-2, reads GAGVSQTPSNKVTEKGKYVELRCDPISGHTALYWYRQSLGQGPEFLIYFQGTGAADDSGLPNDRFFAVRPEGSVSTLKIQRTERGDSAVYLCASSLGTSGISGELFFGEGSRLTVL.

The rearrangement links TRBV7-9 to TRBJ2-7; possibly TRBD1 or TRBD2 for D (5 bases each). From germline, CDR1 is SEHNR and CDR2 FQNEAQ (reference sequence). CDR3 size: 14 residues. Between the trimmed V and J ends, which lost 4 bases and 1 base, there was a span of 11 bases. In DNA form, the CDR3 reads TGTGCCAGCAGCTCCCGACAGCGGTCCTACGAGCAGTACTTC. Translating it yields CASSSRQRSYEQYF.